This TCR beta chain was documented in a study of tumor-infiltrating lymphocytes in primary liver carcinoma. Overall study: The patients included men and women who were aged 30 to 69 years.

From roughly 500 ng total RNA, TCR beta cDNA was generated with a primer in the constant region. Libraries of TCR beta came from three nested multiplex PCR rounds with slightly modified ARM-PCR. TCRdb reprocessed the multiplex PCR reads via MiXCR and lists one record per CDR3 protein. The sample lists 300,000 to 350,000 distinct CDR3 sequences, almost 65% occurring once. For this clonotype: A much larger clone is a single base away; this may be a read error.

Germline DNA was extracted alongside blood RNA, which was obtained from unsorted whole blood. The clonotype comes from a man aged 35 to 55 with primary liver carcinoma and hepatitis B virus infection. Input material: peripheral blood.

CDR3 in DNA: TGTGCCAGCAGCCTGGGACAGGGCCCAAGTACGGGGAACTACACCTTC. This translates into CASSLGQGPSTGNYTF. The chain recombines TRBV12-3 or TRBV12-4 with TRBJ1-2; TRBD1 matches 9 bases. The CDR3 totals 16 residues. Losses at the gene ends were 6 bases for V and 10 bases for J; bases not matched to a gene: 18.